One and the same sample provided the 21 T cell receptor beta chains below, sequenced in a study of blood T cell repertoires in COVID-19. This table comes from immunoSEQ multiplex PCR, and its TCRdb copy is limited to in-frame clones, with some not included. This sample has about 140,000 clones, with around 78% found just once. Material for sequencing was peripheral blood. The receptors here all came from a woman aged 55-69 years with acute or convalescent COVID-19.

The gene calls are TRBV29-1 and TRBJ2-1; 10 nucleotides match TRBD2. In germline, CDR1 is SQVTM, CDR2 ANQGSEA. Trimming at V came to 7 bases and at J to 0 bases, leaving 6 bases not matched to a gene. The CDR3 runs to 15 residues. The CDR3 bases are TGCAGCGGCCGATCTAGCGGGAGCTCCTACAATGAGCAGTTCTTC. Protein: CSGRSSGSSYNEQFF.

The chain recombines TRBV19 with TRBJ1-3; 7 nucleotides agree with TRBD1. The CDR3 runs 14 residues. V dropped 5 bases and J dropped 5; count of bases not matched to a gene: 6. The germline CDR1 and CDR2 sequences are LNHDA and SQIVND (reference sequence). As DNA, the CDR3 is TGTGCCAGTAGTGTCCCGGGACAGCGAAACACCATATATTTT. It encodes CASSVPGQRNTIYF.

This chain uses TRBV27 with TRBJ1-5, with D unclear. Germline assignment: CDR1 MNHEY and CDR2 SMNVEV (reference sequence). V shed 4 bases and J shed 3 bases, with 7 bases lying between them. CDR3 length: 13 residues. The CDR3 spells CASSSGINQPQHF. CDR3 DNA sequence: TGTGCCAGCAGTTCCGGTATCAATCAGCCCCAGCATTTT.

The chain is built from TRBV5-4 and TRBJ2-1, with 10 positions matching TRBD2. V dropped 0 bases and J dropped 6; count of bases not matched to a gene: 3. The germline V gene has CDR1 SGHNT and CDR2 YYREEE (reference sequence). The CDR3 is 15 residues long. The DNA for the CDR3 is TGTGCCAGCAGCTTGGCCGGGACTAGCGCCAATGAGCAGTTCTTC. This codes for CASSLAGTSANEQFF.

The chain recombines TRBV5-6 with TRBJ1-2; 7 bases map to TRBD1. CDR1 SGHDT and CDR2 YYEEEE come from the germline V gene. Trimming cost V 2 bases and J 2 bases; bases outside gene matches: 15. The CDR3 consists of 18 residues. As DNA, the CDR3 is TGTGCCAGCAGCTTCCACAGGGGTCTAACTGATAGAAACTATGGCTACACCTTC. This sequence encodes CASSFHRGLTDRNYGYTF.

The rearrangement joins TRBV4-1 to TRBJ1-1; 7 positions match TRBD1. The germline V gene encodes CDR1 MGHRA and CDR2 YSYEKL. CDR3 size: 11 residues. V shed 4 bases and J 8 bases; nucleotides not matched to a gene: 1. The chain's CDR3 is CASSRGGEAFF. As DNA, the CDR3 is TGCGCCAGCAGCCGAGGGGGCGAAGCTTTCTTT.

CDR3 in DNA: TGTGCCAGCAGTCGTTCGGGGGAGACCCAGTACTTC. This translates into CASSRSGETQYF. The chain uses TRBV6-6 and TRBJ2-5, with D maybe TRBD2 (5 bases). Germline V lookup: CDR1 MNHNY, CDR2 SVGAGI (reference sequence). The CDR3 spans 12 residues. V gave up 5 bases and J gave up 5 bases, with 9 bases separating them.

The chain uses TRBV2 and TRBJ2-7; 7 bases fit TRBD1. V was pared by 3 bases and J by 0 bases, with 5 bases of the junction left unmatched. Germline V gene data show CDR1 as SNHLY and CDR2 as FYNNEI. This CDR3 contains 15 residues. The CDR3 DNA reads TGTGCCAGCAGTGACCCCCGGACAGGCTCCTACGAGCAGTACTTC. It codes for CASSDPRTGSYEQYF.

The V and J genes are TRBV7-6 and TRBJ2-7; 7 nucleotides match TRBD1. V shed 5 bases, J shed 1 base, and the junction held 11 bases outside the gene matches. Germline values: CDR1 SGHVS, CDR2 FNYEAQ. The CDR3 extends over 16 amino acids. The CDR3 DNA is TGTGCCAGCAGCACATCCTCGCGACAGGGTTCCTACGAGCAGTACTTC. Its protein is CASSTSSRQGSYEQYF.

The CDR3: CASSPFQGARGYTF. CDR3 nucleotides: TGTGCCAGCAGCCCTTTTCAGGGGGCCCGTGGCTACACCTTC. The V gene is TRBV7-8, the J gene TRBJ1-2; 8 bases are shared with TRBD1. Per the germline V gene, CDR1 is SGHVS and CDR2 is FQNEAQ. J lost 7 bases, V lost 5 bases, and 9 bases had no gene match. The CDR3 consists of 14 residues.

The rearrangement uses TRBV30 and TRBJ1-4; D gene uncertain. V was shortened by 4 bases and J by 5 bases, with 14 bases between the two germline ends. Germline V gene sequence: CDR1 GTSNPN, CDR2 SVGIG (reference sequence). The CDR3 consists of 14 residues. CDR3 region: CAWKRGVLNEKLFF. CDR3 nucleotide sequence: TGTGCCTGGAAGCGCGGGGTGCTGAATGAAAAACTGTTTTTT.

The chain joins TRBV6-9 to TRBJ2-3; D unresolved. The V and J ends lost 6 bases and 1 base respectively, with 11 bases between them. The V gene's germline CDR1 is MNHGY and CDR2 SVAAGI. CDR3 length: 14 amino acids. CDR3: CASRILDGTDTQYF. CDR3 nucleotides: TGTGCCAGCAGGATCTTAGATGGCACAGATACGCAGTATTTT.

Here the CDR3 DNA reads TGCAGCGTACCTTCAAATCTAAACAGGCGCTCTAACTATGGCTACACCTTC. Translation gives CSVPSNLNRRSNYGYTF. This sequence joins TRBV29-1 and TRBJ1-2; TRBD1 might be the D (5 bases). The CDR3 is 17 residues long. The germline V and J ends were trimmed by 6 bases and 0 bases, with 23 bases remaining between them. CDR1 is SQVTM, CDR2 ANQGSEA, per germline.

CDR3 in DNA: TGTGCCAGCAGTGATTGGGTGGGAGATAATTCACCCCTCCACTTT. This encodes CASSDWVGDNSPLHF. This chain uses TRBV2 with TRBJ1-6; D is unresolved. V lost 3 bases and J 5 bases, leaving 11 bases between the germline ends. CDR1 and CDR2 (germline): SNHLY, FYNNEI. There are 15 residues in the CDR3.

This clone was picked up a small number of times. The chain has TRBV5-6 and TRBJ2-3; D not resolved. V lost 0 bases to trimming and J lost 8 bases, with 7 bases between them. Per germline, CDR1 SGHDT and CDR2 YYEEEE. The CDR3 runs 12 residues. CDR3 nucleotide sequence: TGTGCCAGCAGCTTGGGTCCCGTTACGCAGTATTTT. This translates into CASSLGPVTQYF.

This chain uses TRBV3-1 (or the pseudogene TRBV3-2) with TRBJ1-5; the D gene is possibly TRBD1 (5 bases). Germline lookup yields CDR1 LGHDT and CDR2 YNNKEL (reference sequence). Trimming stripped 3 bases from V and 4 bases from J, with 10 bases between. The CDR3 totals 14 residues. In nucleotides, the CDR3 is TGTGCCAGCAGCCAGGGGGGTATTAATCAGCCCCAGCATTTT. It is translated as CASSQGGINQPQHF.

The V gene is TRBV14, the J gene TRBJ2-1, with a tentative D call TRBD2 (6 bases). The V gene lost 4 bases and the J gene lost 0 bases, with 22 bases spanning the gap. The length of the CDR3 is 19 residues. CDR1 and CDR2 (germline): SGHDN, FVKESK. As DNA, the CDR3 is TGTGCCAGCAGCCCTCTCCTGAGGCGCGGGGTGAGCTCCTACAATGAGCAGTTCTTC. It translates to CASSPLLRRGVSSYNEQFF.

The CDR3 DNA is TGCGCCAGCAGGGATGACAGGGTGGTTGGCTACACCTTC. It codes for CASRDDRVVGYTF. The chain uses TRBV5-1 and TRBJ1-2; TRBD1 matches at 7 bases. This CDR3 contains 13 residues. Germline values: CDR1 SGHRS, CDR2 YFSETQ. With 5 bases clipped from V and 7 bases from J, the junction kept 8 bases outside the gene matches.

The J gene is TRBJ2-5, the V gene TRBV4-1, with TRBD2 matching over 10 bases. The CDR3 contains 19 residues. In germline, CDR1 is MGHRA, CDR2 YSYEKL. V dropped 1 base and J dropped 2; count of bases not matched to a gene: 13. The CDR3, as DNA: TGCGCCAGCAGCCAAGTAACGGCTAGCGGGAGCCCCTCTCAAGAGACCCAGTACTTC. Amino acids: CASSQVTASGSPSQETQYF.

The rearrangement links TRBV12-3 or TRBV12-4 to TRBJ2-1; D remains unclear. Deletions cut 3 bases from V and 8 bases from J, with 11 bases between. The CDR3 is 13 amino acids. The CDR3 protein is CASSFWVEDEQFF. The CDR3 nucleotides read TGTGCCAGCAGTTTTTGGGTTGAGGATGAGCAGTTCTTC.

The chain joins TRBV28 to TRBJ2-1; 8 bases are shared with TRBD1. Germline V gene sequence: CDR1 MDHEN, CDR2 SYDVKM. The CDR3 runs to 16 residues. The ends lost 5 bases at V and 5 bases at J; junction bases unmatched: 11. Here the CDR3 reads CASSNAGQGRNNEQFF. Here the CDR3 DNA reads TGTGCCAGCAGTAACGCAGGACAGGGAAGGAACAATGAGCAGTTCTTC.